This T cell receptor beta chain is from a study of T cells expressing NK-cell markers. UMIs were included in TCR beta cDNA generated by 5'RACE template switching. TCRdb re-called the 5' RACE reads; every CDR3 protein appears as one record, without DNA. The sample is made up of 400,000 to 450,000 distinct CDR3 sequences, and the top ten hold about 7.3% of it. The CDR3 runs 13 residues. CDR1 and CDR2 from the germline V gene are SQVTM and ANQGSEA. The V gene is TRBV29-1, the J gene TRBJ2-1; the TCRdb call, TRBD1, lacks DNA for checking. Sequenced sample: blood T cells: a sorted CD56 or NKG2C T cell subset, CD4+ or CD8+ T cells, or bulk PBMC T cells (not recorded which). The receptor comes from a woman between 18 and 70 years old in good health. CDR3 loop: CSVEGGRGIEQFF.